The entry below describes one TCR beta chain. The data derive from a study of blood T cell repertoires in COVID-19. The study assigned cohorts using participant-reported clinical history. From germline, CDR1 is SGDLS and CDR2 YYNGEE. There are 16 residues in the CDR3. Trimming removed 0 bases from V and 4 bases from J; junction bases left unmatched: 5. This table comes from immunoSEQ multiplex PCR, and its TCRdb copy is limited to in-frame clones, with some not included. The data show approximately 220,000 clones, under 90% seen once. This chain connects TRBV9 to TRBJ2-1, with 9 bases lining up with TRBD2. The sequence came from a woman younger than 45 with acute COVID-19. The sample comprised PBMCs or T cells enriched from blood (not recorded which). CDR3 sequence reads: CASSVGAGGPYNEQFF. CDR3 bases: TGTGCCAGCAGCGTAGGTGCGGGGGGGCCTTACAATGAGCAGTTCTTC.